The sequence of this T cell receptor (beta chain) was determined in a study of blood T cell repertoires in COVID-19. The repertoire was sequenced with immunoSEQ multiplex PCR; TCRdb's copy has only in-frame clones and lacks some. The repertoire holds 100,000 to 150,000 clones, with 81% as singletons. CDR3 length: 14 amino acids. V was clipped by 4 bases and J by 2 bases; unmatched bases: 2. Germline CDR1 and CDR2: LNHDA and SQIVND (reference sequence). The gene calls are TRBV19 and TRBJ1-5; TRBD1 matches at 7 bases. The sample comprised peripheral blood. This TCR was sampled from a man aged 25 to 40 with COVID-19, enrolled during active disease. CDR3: CASSNDRGNQPQHF. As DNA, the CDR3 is TGTGCCAGTAGTAACGACAGGGGCAATCAGCCCCAGCATTTT.